A selection of T cell receptor beta chains follows, all from one sample in a study of cytomegalovirus exposure and HLA in healthy donors. The table came from immunoSEQ multiplex PCR; TCRdb's copy has only in-frame clones and leaves some out. Altogether roughly 73,000 clones are present, 94% being singletons, with the ten largest covering roughly 1.6%. Sequencing input: PBMCs. These receptors were collected from a man between 18 and 35 years old in good health and CMV-seropositive. CDR3s include the opening cysteine and the closing phenylalanine or tryptophan.

V gene: TRBV2
J gene: TRBJ1-4
CDR3 protein: CASRPDNEKLFF

V gene: TRBV7-3
J gene: TRBJ2-1
CDR3 protein: CASSLKGGLAGDQQFF

V gene: TRBV2
J gene: TRBJ2-1
CDR3 protein: CASQRASTGEQFF

V gene: TRBV2
J gene: TRBJ2-5
CDR3 protein: CASISGEVETQYF

V gene: TRBV25-1
J gene: TRBJ2-2
CDR3 protein: CASSEYVAGLGTGELFF

V gene: TRBV19
J gene: TRBJ2-7
CDR3 protein: CASSVPGVTYEQYF

V gene: TRBV6-1
J gene: TRBJ1-1
CDR3 protein: CASSPLGREGTEAFF

V gene: TRBV5-4
J gene: TRBJ2-7
CDR3 protein: CASSGSRDRTGEQYF

V gene: TRBV5-1
J gene: TRBJ2-2
CDR3 protein: CASSFRVPGELFF

V gene: TRBV7-2
J gene: TRBJ2-1
CDR3 protein: CASSLGAGAPHNEQFF

V gene: TRBV10-3
J gene: TRBJ2-7
CDR3 protein: CATLGAGGMYEQYF

V gene: TRBV21-1
J gene: TRBJ1-1
CDR3 protein: CASGRNTEAFF

V gene: TRBV18
J gene: TRBJ2-7
CDR3 protein: CASRRTSGSPYEQYF

V gene: TRBV19
J gene: TRBJ1-1
CDR3 protein: CASSIIAGKEAFF

V gene: TRBV5-6
J gene: TRBJ2-7
CDR3 protein: CASTYGGGNEQYF

V gene: TRBV9
J gene: TRBJ2-2
CDR3 protein: CASSPGTAGELFF

V gene: TRBV2
J gene: TRBJ2-5
CDR3 protein: CASKSASGRETQYF

V gene: TRBV28
J gene: TRBJ2-7
CDR3 protein: CASSLTEAQYF

V gene: TRBV2
J gene: TRBJ1-4
CDR3 protein: CASTRTNEKLFF

V gene: TRBV6-5
J gene: TRBJ1-4
CDR3 protein: CASSRSSATNEKLFF

V gene: TRBV5-1
J gene: TRBJ1-2
CDR3 protein: CASSLASANYGYTF

V gene: TRBV30
J gene: TRBJ2-1
CDR3 protein: CAWSVRGSGNEQFF

V gene: TRBV4-1
J gene: TRBJ1-5
CDR3 protein: CASSQDWTARTNQPQHF

V gene: TRBV18
J gene: TRBJ2-7
CDR3 protein: CASSPSATTGYEQYF

V gene: TRBV4-2
J gene: TRBJ2-3
CDR3 protein: CASSQATGGVDTQYF

V gene: TRBV5-1
J gene: TRBJ2-5
CDR3 protein: CASSSNPGQETQYF

V gene: TRBV6-5
J gene: TRBJ2-6
CDR3 protein: CASTNSGANVLTF

V gene: TRBV27
J gene: TRBJ2-3
CDR3 protein: CASSEALGSTDTQYF

V gene: TRBV30
J gene: TRBJ2-2
CDR3 protein: CALAGGELFF

V gene: TRBV30
J gene: TRBJ2-1
CDR3 protein: CAWSVRGLVLLEQFF

V gene: TRBV27
J gene: TRBJ2-5
CDR3 protein: CASSAGGSLKAQYF

V gene: TRBV25-1
J gene: TRBJ2-7
CDR3 protein: CASSPTSGTDTYEQYF

V gene: TRBV5-1
J gene: TRBJ1-2
CDR3 protein: CASSVGNDYGYTF

V gene: TRBV7-8
J gene: TRBJ2-1
CDR3 protein: CASSPDSSLHYNEQFF